A selection of T cell receptor beta chains follows, all from one sample in a study of neoadjuvant anti-PD-1 for oral cavity cancer. Data came from immunoSEQ multiplex PCR; TCRdb stores just in-frame clones and leaves some out. The sample lists roughly 25,000 clones; 25% to 30% were seen once. The sequences come from tumor tissue, collected after nivolumab (anti-PD-1) treatment. The receptors were sampled from a person aged 35-79 years with oral cavity squamous cell carcinoma. CDR3s include the opening cysteine and the closing phenylalanine or tryptophan. The order of the fields is V gene, J gene, clone size, D gene, CDR3 protein, CDR3 DNA. A D gene is named only where the DNA matches it firmly. For some rows the clone size is stated as once, few or many, or as a class when expanded; others skip it.

TRBV30	TRBJ1-2	once	NA	CAWSPGFYGYTF	TGTGCCTGGAGTCCAGGGTTCTATGGCTACACCTTC
TRBV7-8	TRBJ2-2	NA	TRBD2	CASSLTSGRMFF	TGTGCCAGCAGCTTAACCAGCGGGAGAATGTTTTTT
TRBV15	TRBJ1-1	medium-sized	NA	CATSPVRANTEAFF	TGTGCCACCAGCCCGGTCAGGGCCAACACTGAAGCTTTCTTT
TRBV5-4	TRBJ2-7	NA	TRBD2	CATFPGRGGPGEQYF	TGTGCCACCTTCCCCGGGCGGGGGGGCCCAGGGGAGCAGTACTTC
TRBV7-7	TRBJ2-2	medium-sized	NA	CASSLGTPYTGELFF	TGTGCCAGCAGCTTAGGGACCCCTTACACCGGGGAGCTGTTTTTT
TRBV7-3	TRBJ2-5	NA	NA	CASSRGTEETQYF	TGTGCCAGCAGCCGCGGGACGGAAGAGACCCAGTACTTC
TRBV30	TRBJ1-2	few	NA	CAWSVEHGPTFYGYTF	TGTGCCTGGAGTGTCGAACATGGACCCACCTTCTATGGCTACACCTTC
TRBV6-5	TRBJ2-2	few	NA	CASSYSRGAGELFF	TGTGCCAGCAGTTACTCGAGAGGCGCCGGGGAGCTGTTTTTT
TRBV9	TRBJ1-2	NA	TRBD1	CASSDKGQGYTF	TGTGCCAGCAGCGATAAGGGACAGGGCTACACCTTC
TRBV14	TRBJ2-1	many	NA	CASSQERAVSLYNEQFF	TGTGCCAGCAGCCAAGAACGGGCGGTATCCTTGTACAATGAGCAGTTCTTC
TRBV4-1	TRBJ2-1	few	NA	CASSQDPNGGYNEQFF	TGCGCCAGCAGCCAAGACCCCAACGGGGGATACAATGAGCAGTTCTTC
TRBV9	TRBJ2-7	NA	NA	CASSPTWEHPSYEQYF	TGTGCCAGCAGCCCCACCTGGGAACACCCCTCCTACGAGCAGTACTTC
TRBV28	TRBJ1-3	NA	TRBD1	CASRLDRGRNTIYF	TGTGCCAGCAGATTGGACAGGGGGAGAAACACCATATATTTT
TRBV6-1	TRBJ1-2	many	NA	CASSERGFYSDGYTF	TGTGCCAGCAGTGAAAGGGGCTTCTATTCCGATGGCTACACCTTC